This TCR beta chain originates from a study of OX40 agonist ivuxolimab in advanced cancers. Overall study: In this trial design, patients received ivuxolimab intravenously at 0.01 to 10 mg/kg every 2 weeks.

Clones were read by immunoSEQ multiplex PCR, and TCRdb kept only the in-frame ones, dropping some. The table shows 71,000 or so clones, with 65% to 85% occurring only once. V gave up 4 bases and J gave up 1 base, with 8 bases separating them. The germline V gene has CDR1 SGHNT and CDR2 YYREEE (reference sequence). The CDR3 runs 13 residues. This clonotype originated in an adult with an advanced solid tumor such as melanoma, head and neck, liver or kidney cancer. This material consisted of CD4+ or CD8+ T cells sorted from blood, taken in a trial of the OX40 agonist ivuxolimab. J is TRBJ2-5 and V is TRBV5-4, with TRBD2 as a possible D gene (6 bases). The DNA of the CDR3 is TGTGCCAGCAGCGGGGACTTCCAAGAGACCCAGTACTTC. Encoded protein: CASSGDFQETQYF.